The entry below describes one TCR beta chain. Its cognate antigen is unknown. This table comes from immunoSEQ multiplex PCR, and its TCRdb copy is limited to in-frame clones, with some not included. The table includes around 80,000 clones, 80% to 90% detected once. The V end was cut by 0 bases, the J end by 0 bases, with 7 bases between. This CDR3 has 15 amino acids. CDR1 and CDR2 from the germline V gene are SGHDT and YYEEEE. These data are taken from a study of OX40 agonist ivuxolimab in advanced cancers. Study-wide context: The study enrolled dose-escalation patients with hepatocellular carcinoma, melanoma, renal cell or head and neck cancer.

Study-wide findings and caveats: Clones of CD4+ and CD8+ blood T cells grew by week 6 at doses of 0.1 to 3.0 mg/kg.

The V call is TRBV5-6, the J call TRBJ1-5; D gene unclear. This material consisted of CD4+ or CD8+ T cells sorted from blood, taken in a trial of the OX40 agonist ivuxolimab. The clonotype originates from an adult with an advanced solid tumor such as melanoma, head and neck, liver or kidney cancer. In nucleotides, the CDR3 is TGTGCCAGCAGCTTGGGAGTTTATAGCAATCAGCCCCAGCATTTT. Amino acid sequence: CASSLGVYSNQPQHF. The full variable domain, in which reference TRBV5-6 and TRBJ1-5 provide the parts outside the CDR3, is DAGVTQSPTHLIKTRGQQVTLRCSPKSGHDTVSWYQQALGQGPQFIFQYYEEEERQRGNFPDRFSGHQFPNYSSELNVNALLLGDSALYLCASSLGVYSNQPQHFGDGTRLSIL.